These 25 T cell receptor beta chains were sequenced from one sample in a study of shared clonotypes between healthy human individuals. Assay: immunoSEQ multiplex PCR; the TCRdb copy retains only in-frame clones and omits some. The repertoire includes about 79,000 clones, over 55% of them detected once, and about 51% sits in the top ten. Sample: memory CD8+ T cells sorted from blood. Indicated subset: CD45RO+ cells pooled with CCR7-negative TemRA cells. The receptor set was obtained from a man aged 30 to 39 in good health.

This chain connects TRBV2 to TRBJ2-4; perhaps TRBD1 as D (6 bases). Between the trimmed V and J ends, which lost 7 bases and 0 bases, there was a span of 13 bases. In germline, CDR1 is SNHLY, CDR2 FYNNEI. CDR3 length: 15 residues. CDR3 protein: CASTQGTIAKNIQYF. The DNA for the CDR3 is TGTGCCAGCACCCAGGGGACCATAGCCAAAAACATTCAGTACTTC.

The chain combines TRBV6-5 with TRBJ1-5; D is ambiguous. Germline V lookup: CDR1 MNHEY, CDR2 SVGAGI. The CDR3 consists of 13 residues. Trimming removed 5 bases at V and 6 bases at J, with 11 bases between. This CDR3 is CASSKFAGQPQHF. The DNA for the CDR3 is TGTGCCAGCAGTAAATTCGCTGGTCAGCCCCAGCATTTT.

Many counts were recorded for this clone. Written as DNA, the CDR3 is TGTGCCAGCAGTTACGCTTATCAGCCCCAGCATTTT. This gives the protein CASSYAYQPQHF. The J gene is TRBJ1-5, the V gene TRBV6-6, with D unresolved. V was shortened by 2 bases and J by 5 bases, with 4 bases between the two germline ends. Germline V CDR1 and CDR2: MNHNY, SVGAGI (reference sequence). CDR3 length: 12 residues.

This clone has a single count. The genes are TRBV6-1 and TRBJ2-2; no clear D. The V and J ends lost 1 base and 7 bases respectively, with 13 bases between them. Germline V gene sequence: CDR1 MNHNS, CDR2 SASEGT. The CDR3 sequence is 15 residues long. The CDR3 DNA reads TGTGCCAGCAGTGAAGGGGAAGGTGGCGGCGGGGAGCTGTTTTTT. Translation: CASSEGEGGGGELFF.

V usage is TRBV2 and J usage is TRBJ2-3; 8 nucleotides align to TRBD2. The CDR3 has 16 amino acids. V dropped 7 bases and J dropped 6; count of bases not matched to a gene: 15. Per the germline V gene, CDR1 is SNHLY and CDR2 is FYNNEI. CDR3 DNA sequence: TGTGCCAGCACCGGCCGACTAGCGCGCGTAGGGGATACGCAGTATTTT. Residues: CASTGRLARVGDTQYF.

The V call is TRBV5-1, the J call TRBJ2-2; a weak D match, TRBD1 (6 bases). The V and J ends lost 4 bases and 9 bases respectively, with 22 bases between them. This CDR3 region has 16 residues. The germline V gene has CDR1 SGHRS and CDR2 YFSETQ. For the CDR3, the DNA is TGCGCCAGCAGCATTACCGGGACACGCATTACCCGGGAGCTGTTTTTT. Translation: CASSITGTRITRELFF.

The chain recombines TRBV7-9 with TRBJ2-7, with TRBD2 matching 7 bases. V lost 5 bases and J lost 4; bases outside the gene matches: 8. Per germline, CDR1 SEHNR and CDR2 FQNEAQ (reference sequence). This CDR3 spans 14 amino acids. CDR3: CASSHSGTPYEQYF. As DNA, the CDR3 is TGTGCCAGCAGCCACAGCGGGACTCCGTACGAGCAGTACTTC.

This clone has just one count. The J gene is TRBJ1-3, the V gene TRBV28; 7 positions agree with TRBD1. V lost 5 bases and J lost 2; bases outside the gene matches: 6. Germline CDR1 is MDHEN and CDR2 is SYDVKM. The CDR3 extends over 15 amino acids. The CDR3 loop is CASSARGGTGNTIYF. DNA for the CDR3: TGTGCCAGCAGTGCCAGGGGGGGAACTGGAAACACCATATATTTT. The variable domain in full, completed from reference TRBV28 and TRBJ1-3, reads DVKVTQSSRYLVKRTGEKVFLECVQDMDHENMFWYRQDPGLGLRLIYFSYDVKMKEKGDIPEGYSVSREKKERFSLILESASTNQTSMYLCASSARGGTGNTIYFGEGSWLTVV.

The chain recombines TRBV28 with TRBJ1-2; weak D call: TRBD1 (6 bases). Trimming removed 8 bases from V and 2 bases from J, with 15 bases in between. The CDR3 is made up of 14 amino acids. Germline V gives CDR1 MDHEN, CDR2 SYDVKM. CDR3 amino acids: CASLSRGINYGYTF. The CDR3 DNA sequence: TGTGCCAGCTTGTCGAGGGGGATAAACTATGGCTACACCTTC.

This clone turned up a few times. The chain employs TRBV7-9 and TRBJ2-3, with a tentative D call TRBD2 (6 bases). Trimming shortened V by 5 bases and J by 2 bases, and 20 bases separated the two germline ends. The CDR3 has 17 residues. Looked up from germline, CDR1 is SEHNR and CDR2 is FQNEAQ (reference sequence). In DNA form, the CDR3 reads TGTGCCAGCAGCCAACTAGAGAGCGGGCTATTCACAGATACGCAGTATTTT. It codes for CASSQLESGLFTDTQYF.

The gene calls are TRBV4-1 and TRBJ2-2, with D possibly being TRBD1 (6 bases). The V end lost 3 bases, the J end lost 4 bases, and 9 bases lay between the germline ends. CDR3 length: 14 amino acids. From germline, CDR1 is MGHRA and CDR2 YSYEKL. The CDR3 reads CASSQVGGTGELFF. In nucleotides, the CDR3 is TGCGCCAGCAGCCAGGTAGGGGGCACCGGGGAGCTGTTTTTT.

This chain connects TRBV5-1 to TRBJ2-7, with D tentatively TRBD2 (7 bases). The germline gives CDR1 SGHRS, CDR2 YFSETQ. The CDR3 totals 15 residues. Trimming left V 5 bases short and J 3 bases short, with 18 bases between. CDR3 protein: CASSFRGGALYEQYF. The CDR3 nucleotides read TGCGCCAGCAGTTTTAGAGGGGGGGCACTCTACGAGCAGTACTTC.

As regards this clone: A much larger clonotype is one base distant, so this may be a read error. V usage is TRBV6-1 and J usage is TRBJ1-1, with D unclear. Germline V gene sequence: CDR1 MNHNS, CDR2 SASEGT. CDR3 length: 14 amino acids. In DNA, the CDR3 is TGTGCCAGCAGTGGATTCGACCTGAACACTGAAGTTTTCTTT. Its protein is CASSGFDLNTEVFF.

This rearrangement joins TRBV25-1 to TRBJ2-7; 7 bases match TRBD1. There are 14 residues in the CDR3. Germline CDR1 MGHDK, CDR2 SYGVNS. Germline trimming cut 9 bases from V and 2 bases from J; bases unmatched to any gene: 10. The CDR3 DNA reads as TGTGCCAGTAATCCGGGACAGCGCACCTACGAGCAGTACTTC. Protein sequence: CASNPGQRTYEQYF.

The rearrangement links TRBV27 to TRBJ2-2; maybe TRBD2 (5 bases). CDR1 and CDR2 (germline): MNHEY, SMNVEV (reference sequence). V lost 5 bases and J 7 bases, leaving 26 bases between the germline ends. The CDR3 extends over 18 amino acids. The CDR3 is CASSGYPTDYDAIGELFF. CDR3 DNA: TGTGCCAGCAGTGGATACCCCACCGACTATGACGCAATCGGGGAGCTGTTTTTT.

This chain joins TRBV6-1 and TRBJ2-7; the D gene is possibly TRBD2 (5 bases). Germline-derived CDR1 and CDR2 are MNHNS and SASEGT. V was trimmed by 3 bases and J by 4 bases, leaving 10 bases between them. This CDR3 has 13 residues. The CDR3 DNA follows: TGTGCCAGCAGTGAGTGGACTTTTTACGAGCAGTACTTC. It codes for CASSEWTFYEQYF.

This clone turned up a few times. This chain links TRBV7-9 with TRBJ2-3, with TRBD2 as a possible D gene (6 bases). The CDR3 runs to 12 residues. Trimming removed 5 bases from V and 6 bases from J, with 9 bases in between. Germline CDR1 reads SEHNR; CDR2 reads FQNEAQ (reference sequence). CDR3 DNA: TGTGCCAGCAGCCGACGGGAGGATACGCAGTATTTT. Its translation: CASSRREDTQYF.

The V and J genes are TRBV25-1 and TRBJ2-5; D is possibly TRBD2 (6 bases). The germline gives CDR1 MGHDK, CDR2 SYGVNS. The V gene lost 4 bases and the J gene lost 5 bases, with 14 bases spanning the gap. This CDR3 is built from 14 residues. CDR3 sequence: CASSGPGVGETQYF. CDR3 in DNA: TGTGCCAGCAGTGGACCGGGGGTCGGGGAGACCCAGTACTTC.

V is TRBV10-2 and J is TRBJ2-3; D is unclear. CDR3 length: 14 residues. V gave up 6 bases and J gave up 4 bases, with 14 bases separating them. Germline V gene sequence: CDR1 WSHSY, CDR2 SAAADI. CDR3 region: CASRGMEFSDTQYF. As DNA, the CDR3 is TGCGCCAGCAGGGGAATGGAGTTTTCAGATACGCAGTATTTT.

The chain uses TRBV7-8 and TRBJ2-1; D is ambiguous. Germline V gene lookup returns CDR1 SGHVS and CDR2 FQNEAQ. V shed 4 bases and J shed 2 bases, with 12 bases lying between them. The CDR3 extends over 15 amino acids. CDR3 residues: CASSSGPSAYNEQFF. CDR3 coding DNA: TGTGCCAGCAGCTCCGGACCTTCGGCCTACAATGAGCAGTTCTTC.

In this sample, this clone turned up many times. V usage is TRBV11-1 and J usage is TRBJ2-7, with D maybe TRBD2 (5 bases). This CDR3 comprises 14 residues. Germline CDR1 is SGHAT and CDR2 is FQDESV (reference sequence). The V end lost 1 base, the J end lost 5 bases, and 12 bases lay between the germline ends. CDR3 DNA sequence: TGTGCCAGCAGCTTAGGCCCTAGCATTAACGAGCAGTACTTC. This codes for CASSLGPSINEQYF.

This sequence joins TRBV19 and TRBJ2-6, with a tentative D call TRBD2 (6 bases). The CDR3 consists of 16 residues. The germline V gene has CDR1 LNHDA and CDR2 SQIVND (reference sequence). V lost 1 base and J 2 bases, leaving 9 bases between the germline ends. The CDR3 sequence is CASSIVPGAGANVLTF. In DNA form, the CDR3 reads TGTGCCAGTAGTATAGTTCCGGGGGCTGGGGCCAACGTCCTGACTTTC.

This clone was recorded a few times. CDR3 DNA sequence: TGTGCCAGCAGTTACTCGACAGGGCACACTGAAGCTTTCTTT. It translates to CASSYSTGHTEAFF. The genes are TRBV6-5 and TRBJ1-1; 7 bases line up with TRBD1. The CDR3 length is 14 residues. CDR1 MNHEY and CDR2 SVGAGI come from the germline V gene. The junction had 1 base not matched to a gene; V was cut back by 0 bases and J by 3 bases.

This clone turned up a few times. V and J are TRBV11-3 and TRBJ2-3; D not resolved. Looked up from germline, CDR1 is SGHNT and CDR2 is YENEEA. The CDR3 is 13 amino acids. Deletions cut 4 bases from V and 7 bases from J, with 12 bases between. The CDR3 coding sequence is TGTGCCAGCAGCTCCAGACCGGCCTATACGCAGTATTTT. Amino acids: CASSSRPAYTQYF.

The chain is built from TRBV25-1 and TRBJ2-5; TRBD2 aligns across 10 bases. CDR1 is MGHDK and CDR2 is SYGVNS in the germline V gene. The J segment lost 2 bases and the V segment lost 5 bases, leaving 11 bases of the junction unmatched. This CDR3 is 17 amino acids long. The CDR3 region is CASSWAPTSGLQETQYF. The DNA for the CDR3 is TGTGCCAGCAGTTGGGCCCCGACTAGCGGGTTACAAGAGACCCAGTACTTC.